Listed here is a single T cell receptor beta chain. The CDR3 contains 16 residues. Per the germline V gene, CDR1 is SGHRS and CDR2 is YFSETQ. After removal of 2 bases from V and 3 bases from J, the junction contained 10 bases not matched to a gene. The data belong to a study of cytomegalovirus exposure and HLA in healthy donors. The PCR used 60 Vbeta and 13 Jbeta primers. As handled by the study authors: Later work found 65 million to 85 million unique TCR beta chains, with roughly 11 million shared. The data were produced by immunoSEQ multiplex PCR, yet TCRdb's version contains in-frame clones alone and is incomplete. The D gene and trimming were derived from the DNA, and the V and J assignments and clone size from that table. The sample consists of some 160,000 clones, 65% to 80% of them appearing once.

The chain recombines TRBV5-1 with TRBJ2-7, with 8 nucleotides matching TRBD2. This sequence was found in a woman aged 35 to 49 in good health and CMV-seronegative. The sample taken for sequencing was PBMCs. CDR3 amino acids: CASSFSGTSYIYEQYF. CDR3 DNA: TGCGCCAGCAGCTTTTCCGGGACTAGTTATATCTACGAGCAGTACTTC.